Following are 17 T cell receptor beta chains from one sample sequenced in a study of shared clonotypes between healthy human individuals. TCRdb's table, derived via immunoSEQ multiplex PCR, lists solely in-frame clones and lacks some. The table records around 600,000 clones, roughly 98% of them present only once. CD45RO-negative, CCR7-positively selected cells formed the naive CD8 fraction, excluding terminally differentiated effector memory CD45RA+ cells. Sequencing was done on a sample of naive CD8+ T cells sorted from blood. The origin of the receptors is a man aged 25-45 years in good health.

This clone showed up just once. J is TRBJ2-1 and V is TRBV10-3; 7 bases align to TRBD2. Germline-derived CDR1 and CDR2 are ENHRY and SYGVKD. Trimming removed 8 bases from V and 8 bases from J; junction bases left unmatched: 12. The CDR3 loop spans 14 amino acids. CDR3 protein: CAISAGVFGDEQFF. As DNA, the CDR3 is TGTGCCATCTCGGCGGGAGTCTTTGGGGATGAGCAGTTCTTC.

The chain links TRBV4-1 to TRBJ2-7; 9 nucleotides match TRBD1. The J segment lost 1 base and the V segment lost 1 base, leaving 2 bases of the junction unmatched. Germline CDR1 reads MGHRA; CDR2 reads YSYEKL. CDR3 size: 15 residues. The CDR3 protein is CASSQAGTGSYEQYF. CDR3 nucleotide sequence: TGCGCCAGCAGCCAAGCAGGGACAGGGTCCTACGAGCAGTACTTC.

Here the CDR3 DNA reads TGTGCCAGCAGCTACCCCGCGAACACTGAAGCTTTCTTT. Residues: CASSYPANTEAFF. The V gene is TRBV7-9, the J gene TRBJ1-1; D call uncertain. Germline V gives CDR1 SEHNR, CDR2 FQNEAQ (reference sequence). The CDR3 covers 13 residues. Trimming cost V 4 bases and J 1 base, with 7 bases left between them.

The chain uses TRBV27 and TRBJ2-1; D gene unclear. Germline V gene data show CDR1 as MNHEY and CDR2 as SMNVEV (reference sequence). Trimming removed 8 bases from V and 0 bases from J, with 11 bases in between. This CDR3 is built from 14 residues. The CDR3 sequence: CASALQSSYNEQFF. DNA of the CDR3: TGTGCCAGCGCTCTACAGAGCTCCTACAATGAGCAGTTCTTC.

V usage is TRBV4-1 and J usage is TRBJ2-5; 8 bases map to TRBD2. V dropped 4 bases and J dropped 5; count of bases not matched to a gene: 6. CDR1 and CDR2 (germline): MGHRA, YSYEKL. The CDR3 is 14 amino acids. Here the CDR3 reads CASSPAGVWETQYF. CDR3 coding DNA: TGCGCCAGCAGCCCAGCGGGAGTATGGGAGACCCAGTACTTC.

V is TRBV5-4 and J is TRBJ2-3; D call uncertain. The length of the CDR3 is 13 residues. The V gene's germline CDR1 is SGHNT and CDR2 YYREEE (reference sequence). Trimming took off 3 bases at V and 1 base at J, with 6 bases between the two ends. In nucleotides, the CDR3 is TGTGCCAGCAGCTGGGCTGGCACAGATACGCAGTATTTT. It is translated as CASSWAGTDTQYF.

The sample holds one count of this clone. The V call is TRBV29-1, the J call TRBJ2-7; D call uncertain. The length of the CDR3 is 13 residues. V lost 6 bases and J lost 0, with 12 bases in between. Looked up from germline, CDR1 is SQVTM and CDR2 is ANQGSEA. This CDR3 is CSVRSGDSYEQYF. Written as DNA, the CDR3 is TGCAGCGTGCGATCAGGAGACTCCTACGAGCAGTACTTC.

V usage is TRBV11-2 and J usage is TRBJ2-7; D gene ambiguous. CDR1 and CDR2 from the germline V gene are SGHAT and FQNNGV. The V end was cut by 4 bases, the J end by 0 bases, with 7 bases between. This CDR3 is built from 13 residues. CDR3 in DNA: TGTGCCAGCAGCTCGACGGTCTCCTACGAGCAGTACTTC. Translating gives CASSSTVSYEQYF.

This chain joins TRBV11-2 and TRBJ1-2; D not certain. Germline loops: CDR1 SGHAT, CDR2 FQNNGV. The ends were cut back, 5 bases at V and 4 bases at J, with 14 bases in the middle. The CDR3 contains 14 residues. This CDR3 is CASSPAFGTYGYTF. The CDR3 DNA is TGTGCCAGCAGCCCAGCCTTCGGAACCTATGGCTACACCTTC.

This sequence joins TRBV27 and TRBJ1-1; unclear D gene. V shed 5 bases and J shed 2 bases, with 9 bases lying between them. The CDR3 consists of 13 residues. Germline V CDR1 and CDR2: MNHEY, SMNVEV (reference sequence). This CDR3 reads CASSMGDNTEAFF. CDR3 coding DNA: TGTGCCAGCAGTATGGGAGATAACACTGAAGCTTTCTTT.

The chain uses TRBV30 and TRBJ2-7; TRBD1 aligns across 7 bases. J lost 6 bases, V lost 4 bases, and 6 bases had no gene match. The germline gives CDR1 GTSNPN, CDR2 SVGIG (reference sequence). CDR3 length: 12 amino acids. CDR3 region: CAWNRDSGEQYF. The DNA of the CDR3 is TGTGCCTGGAACCGGGACAGTGGCGAGCAGTACTTC.

This clone has just one count. The V and J genes are TRBV7-9 and TRBJ2-7; D perhaps matches TRBD1 (5 bases). Between the trimmed V and J ends, which lost 5 bases and 3 bases, there was a span of 17 bases. This CDR3 is 15 amino acids long. Per germline, CDR1 SEHNR and CDR2 FQNEAQ (reference sequence). This chain's CDR3 is CASSRSPQAHYEQYF. The CDR3 DNA is TGTGCCAGCAGCCGTTCACCACAGGCCCACTACGAGCAGTACTTC.

This chain uses TRBV5-6 with TRBJ2-7; 7 positions match TRBD1. V shed 4 bases, J shed 6 bases, and the junction held 7 bases outside the gene matches. Germline V gives CDR1 SGHDT, CDR2 YYEEEE. The CDR3 runs to 13 residues. CDR3 DNA: TGTGCCAGCAGCCAGACAGGGACGGGCGAGCAGTACTTC. Translating gives CASSQTGTGEQYF.

The gene calls are TRBV27 and TRBJ2-1, with D possibly called TRBD1 or TRBD2 (6 bases each). Germline CDR1 MNHEY, CDR2 SMNVEV (reference sequence). V lost 6 bases and J 7 bases, leaving 19 bases between the germline ends. The CDR3 spans 15 residues. Here the CDR3 DNA reads TGTGCCAGCAGACCACAGGGAGGCCGGGGGAATGAGCAGTTCTTC. It encodes CASRPQGGRGNEQFF.

In its sample, this clone was seen once. This chain links TRBV11-2 with TRBJ2-7, with 9 bases that match TRBD2. Germline V lookup: CDR1 SGHAT, CDR2 FQNNGV. The CDR3 is 18 amino acids. After removal of 2 bases from V and 2 bases from J, the junction contained 13 bases not matched to a gene. In DNA, the CDR3 is TGTGCCAGCAGCTTATCCTCTTTGCGGGAGGGATCCCCCTACGAGCAGTACTTC. Translated: CASSLSSLREGSPYEQYF.

As concerns this clone: Different DNA sequences within this sample yield the same CDR3. This chain connects TRBV27 to TRBJ2-7, with D unresolved. The CDR3 extends over 11 amino acids. The V gene lost 6 bases and the J gene lost 1 base, with 4 bases spanning the gap. Looked up from germline, CDR1 is MNHEY and CDR2 is SMNVEV (reference sequence). This CDR3 reads CASSSSYEQYF. In nucleotides, the CDR3 is TGTGCCAGCAGCTCGTCCTACGAGCAGTACTTC.

CDR3 DNA sequence: TGCGCCAGCAGCCCGTCGACAGGGATGTCGGACGAGCAGTACTTC. Translation: CASSPSTGMSDEQYF. The chain has TRBV5-1 and TRBJ2-7; TRBD1 matches at 7 bases. Per germline, CDR1 SGHRS and CDR2 YFSETQ. The CDR3 has 15 residues. Trimming took 4 bases from V and 5 from J; bases not matched to a gene: 12.